This T cell receptor (beta chain) is from a study of response to subunit inactivated influenza vaccine. Study results and caveats: Every seasonal influenza vaccination brings in few new T cells, the authors suggested.

This clonotype was seen a handful of times. What it recognizes is unknown. Trimming pared 3 bases from V and 2 bases from J, leaving 18 bases between. The CDR3 is 16 residues long. CDR1 SGHDT and CDR2 YYEEEE come from the germline V gene. TCRdb itself ran the RT-PCR reads through MiXCR, one entry per CDR3 protein. The sample carries around 650,000 distinct CDR3 sequences, around 16% recorded once. The sequence derives from a man aged 50 to 59 who received an inactivated influenza vaccine. This chain uses TRBV5-6 with TRBJ2-7; D gene uncertain. The starting material was PBMCs from blood, obtained 11 to 12 days after vaccination. This CDR3 is CASSSSTPINTYEQYF. CDR3 coding DNA: TGTGCCAGCAGCTCCAGTACCCCGATAAATACCTACGAGCAGTACTTC.